This is a list of T cell receptor beta chains from one sample in a study of identifying expanded T cells in peripheral blood. Assay used: immunoSEQ multiplex PCR; TCRdb lists only in-frame clones, some missing. The sample includes around 80,000 clones, 85% to 90% seen only once; the top ten take more than 3%. Sequenced input: blood. Receptors were obtained from a person aged 18-70 years in good health. CDR3s include the opening cysteine and the closing phenylalanine or tryptophan. The order of the fields is V gene, D gene, J gene, clone size, CDR3 protein. D genes are given only for firm matches. Where a row states a size, it is once, few, many or the class of an expanded clone; other rows omit it.

V gene: TRBV7-2; D gene: -; J gene: TRBJ1-6; clone size: -; CDR3 protein: CASSSVSLASYNSPLHF
V gene: TRBV30; D gene: TRBD2; J gene: TRBJ2-5; clone size: -; CDR3 protein: CAWSLGLAPETQYF
V gene: TRBV5-1; D gene: -; J gene: TRBJ2-1; clone size: -; CDR3 protein: CASCAEDSSYNEQFF
V gene: TRBV9; D gene: -; J gene: TRBJ1-2; clone size: -; CDR3 protein: CASSPSATRNYGYTF
V gene: TRBV14; D gene: -; J gene: TRBJ2-1; clone size: -; CDR3 protein: CASSQDRGTLIHNEQFF
V gene: TRBV7-3; D gene: TRBD2; J gene: TRBJ2-1; clone size: -; CDR3 protein: CASGLAGSNNEQFF
V gene: TRBV29-1; D gene: TRBD1; J gene: TRBJ1-2; clone size: medium-sized; CDR3 protein: CSVGQGNGGYTF
V gene: TRBV7-9; D gene: TRBD1; J gene: TRBJ2-1; clone size: -; CDR3 protein: CASSLGQGPGNEQFF
V gene: TRBV10-2; D gene: -; J gene: TRBJ2-7; clone size: -; CDR3 protein: CASSESYEQYF
V gene: TRBV10-3; D gene: -; J gene: TRBJ1-1; clone size: -; CDR3 protein: CAISESRNTEAFF
V gene: TRBV28; D gene: -; J gene: TRBJ1-4; clone size: -; CDR3 protein: CASSLRGEKLFF
V gene: TRBV7-2; D gene: TRBD1; J gene: TRBJ1-3; clone size: -; CDR3 protein: CASSSDRGPSGNTIYF
V gene: TRBV5-4; D gene: -; J gene: TRBJ1-3; clone size: -; CDR3 protein: CASSLWGSGNTIYF
V gene: TRBV5-1; D gene: -; J gene: TRBJ1-1; clone size: -; CDR3 protein: CASSLELNTEAFF
V gene: TRBV5-4; D gene: TRBD2; J gene: TRBJ2-3; clone size: -; CDR3 protein: CASTTQRGANTDTQYF
V gene: TRBV5-1; D gene: -; J gene: TRBJ2-5; clone size: -; CDR3 protein: CASSSNPTEGRGTQYF
V gene: TRBV7-6; D gene: -; J gene: TRBJ1-6; clone size: -; CDR3 protein: CASSLAQGPSRPNSPLHF
V gene: TRBV4-3; D gene: TRBD2; J gene: TRBJ2-5; clone size: -; CDR3 protein: CASSQENQRGMQYF
V gene: TRBV6-5; D gene: -; J gene: TRBJ1-6; clone size: few; CDR3 protein: CASSYSLGANSPLHF
V gene: TRBV7-9; D gene: -; J gene: TRBJ2-5; clone size: -; CDR3 protein: CASSLSGLGETQYF
V gene: TRBV7-2; D gene: TRBD2; J gene: TRBJ2-5; clone size: -; CDR3 protein: CASSSDSGTETQYF
V gene: TRBV7-2; D gene: TRBD2; J gene: TRBJ2-2; clone size: -; CDR3 protein: CASSLVLAGGTGELFF
V gene: TRBV14; D gene: -; J gene: TRBJ2-7; clone size: -; CDR3 protein: CASSQGDRYEQYF
V gene: TRBV19; D gene: -; J gene: TRBJ2-2; clone size: -; CDR3 protein: CASKAGLGGELFF
V gene: TRBV28; D gene: -; J gene: TRBJ1-1; clone size: -; CDR3 protein: CASSRGPGTVNTEAFF
V gene: TRBV29-1; D gene: -; J gene: TRBJ2-7; clone size: -; CDR3 protein: CSVETSAGAAYEQYF
V gene: TRBV25-1; D gene: -; J gene: TRBJ2-5; clone size: once; CDR3 protein: CASSDFSREETQYF
V gene: TRBV19; D gene: TRBD1; J gene: TRBJ1-4; clone size: -; CDR3 protein: CASSINGQGNEKLFF
V gene: TRBV19; D gene: -; J gene: TRBJ1-2; clone size: few; CDR3 protein: CASSRGNYGYTF
V gene: TRBV5-4; D gene: TRBD1; J gene: TRBJ1-4; clone size: -; CDR3 protein: CASSLGTGVEKLFF
V gene: TRBV29-1; D gene: -; J gene: TRBJ2-5; clone size: -; CDR3 protein: CSVERGTQETQYF
V gene: TRBV11-2; D gene: -; J gene: TRBJ2-7; clone size: -; CDR3 protein: CASSPGRRAEKQYF
V gene: TRBV30; D gene: -; J gene: TRBJ2-5; clone size: -; CDR3 protein: CAWINRDRSSQETQYF
V gene: TRBV11-1; D gene: TRBD2; J gene: TRBJ2-1; clone size: -; CDR3 protein: CASSLDPSGPYNEQFF
V gene: TRBV7-6; D gene: -; J gene: TRBJ2-5; clone size: -; CDR3 protein: CASSLVSGLGQETQYF
V gene: TRBV18; D gene: -; J gene: TRBJ2-7; clone size: -; CDR3 protein: CASSPGDSYEQYF
V gene: TRBV4-1; D gene: -; J gene: TRBJ1-1; clone size: once; CDR3 protein: CASSQDGGRTEAFF